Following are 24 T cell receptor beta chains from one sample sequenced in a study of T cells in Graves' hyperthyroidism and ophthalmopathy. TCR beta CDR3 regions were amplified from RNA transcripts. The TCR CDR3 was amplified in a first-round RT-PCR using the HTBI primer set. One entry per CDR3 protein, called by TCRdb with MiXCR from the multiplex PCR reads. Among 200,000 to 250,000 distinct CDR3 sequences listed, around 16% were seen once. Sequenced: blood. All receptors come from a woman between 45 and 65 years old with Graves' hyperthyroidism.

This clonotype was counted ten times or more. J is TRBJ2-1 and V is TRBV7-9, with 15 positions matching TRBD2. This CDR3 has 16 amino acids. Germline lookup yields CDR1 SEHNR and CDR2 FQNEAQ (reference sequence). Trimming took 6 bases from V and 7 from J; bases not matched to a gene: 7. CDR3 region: CASSPIGTSGRNEQFF. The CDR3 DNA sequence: TGTGCCAGCAGTCCGATAGGGACTAGCGGGAGGAATGAGCAGTTCTTC.

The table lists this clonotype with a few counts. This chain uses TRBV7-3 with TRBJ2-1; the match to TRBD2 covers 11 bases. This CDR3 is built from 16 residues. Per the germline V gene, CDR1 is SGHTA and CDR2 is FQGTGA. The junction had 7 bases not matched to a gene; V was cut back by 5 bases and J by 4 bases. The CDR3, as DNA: TGTGCCAGCAGCATCTCCCTAGCGGGAGGTTACAATGAGCAGTTCTTC. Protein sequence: CASSISLAGGYNEQFF.

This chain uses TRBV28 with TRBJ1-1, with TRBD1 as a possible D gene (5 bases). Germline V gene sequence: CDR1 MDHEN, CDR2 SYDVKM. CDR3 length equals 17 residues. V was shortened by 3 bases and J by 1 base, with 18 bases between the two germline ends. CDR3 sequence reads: CASSFGFRQTPNTEAFF. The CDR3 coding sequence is TGTGCCAGCAGTTTCGGGTTCCGACAGACACCGAACACTGAAGCTTTCTTT.

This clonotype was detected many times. DNA for the CDR3: TGTGCCAGCAGCCGAGGGACTGACTATGGCTACACCTTC. This sequence encodes CASSRGTDYGYTF. The chain couples TRBV5-8 to TRBJ1-2; perhaps TRBD1 as D (5 bases). Trimming cost V 4 bases and J 3 bases, with 10 bases left between them. Looked up from germline, CDR1 is SGHTS and CDR2 is YDEGEE. The CDR3 totals 13 residues.

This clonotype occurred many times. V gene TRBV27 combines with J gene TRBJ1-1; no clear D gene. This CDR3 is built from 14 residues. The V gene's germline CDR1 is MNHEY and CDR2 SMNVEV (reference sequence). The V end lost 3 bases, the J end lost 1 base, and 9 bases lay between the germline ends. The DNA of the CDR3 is TGTGCCAGCAGTTTCGGACTGGGGAACACTGAAGCTTTCTTT. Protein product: CASSFGLGNTEAFF.

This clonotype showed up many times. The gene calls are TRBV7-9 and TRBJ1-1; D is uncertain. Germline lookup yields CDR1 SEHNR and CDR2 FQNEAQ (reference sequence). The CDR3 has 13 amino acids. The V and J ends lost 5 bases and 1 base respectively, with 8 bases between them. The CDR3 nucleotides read TGTGCCAGCAGCCTAGGGTCGAACACTGAAGCTTTCTTT. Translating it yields CASSLGSNTEAFF.

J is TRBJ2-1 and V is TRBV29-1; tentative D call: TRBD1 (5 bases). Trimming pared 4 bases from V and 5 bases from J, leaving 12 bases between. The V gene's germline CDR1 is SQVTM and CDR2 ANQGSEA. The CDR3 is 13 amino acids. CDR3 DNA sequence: TGCAGCGTTGTTCTCTACAGGAACAATGAGCAGTTCTTC. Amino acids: CSVVLYRNNEQFF.

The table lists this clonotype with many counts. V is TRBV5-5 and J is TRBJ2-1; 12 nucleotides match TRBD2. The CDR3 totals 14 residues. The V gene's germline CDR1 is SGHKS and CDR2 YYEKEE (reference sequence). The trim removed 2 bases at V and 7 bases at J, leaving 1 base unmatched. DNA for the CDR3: TGTGCCAGCAGCTTTCTAGCGGGAGGGAATGAGCAGTTCTTC. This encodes CASSFLAGGNEQFF.

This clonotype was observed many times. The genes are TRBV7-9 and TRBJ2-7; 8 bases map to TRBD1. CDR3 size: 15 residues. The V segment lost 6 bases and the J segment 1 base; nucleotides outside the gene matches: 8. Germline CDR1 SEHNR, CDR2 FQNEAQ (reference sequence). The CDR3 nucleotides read TGTGCCAGCAGTCAACGGACAGGGAGTTCCTACGAGCAGTACTTC. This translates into CASSQRTGSSYEQYF.

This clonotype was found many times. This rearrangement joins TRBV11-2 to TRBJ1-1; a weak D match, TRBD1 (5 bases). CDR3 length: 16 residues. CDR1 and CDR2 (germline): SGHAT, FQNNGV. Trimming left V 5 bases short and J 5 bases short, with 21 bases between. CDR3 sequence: CASSRTRGLGRTEAFF. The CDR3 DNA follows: TGTGCCAGCAGCAGGACGAGGGGCCTGGGTCGGACTGAAGCTTTCTTT.

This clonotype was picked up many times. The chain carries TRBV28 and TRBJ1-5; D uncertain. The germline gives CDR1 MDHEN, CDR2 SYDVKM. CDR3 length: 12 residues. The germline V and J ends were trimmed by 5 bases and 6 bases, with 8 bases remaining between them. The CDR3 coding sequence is TGTGCCAGCAGTCTCACATCTCAGCCCCAGCATTTT. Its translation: CASSLTSQPQHF.

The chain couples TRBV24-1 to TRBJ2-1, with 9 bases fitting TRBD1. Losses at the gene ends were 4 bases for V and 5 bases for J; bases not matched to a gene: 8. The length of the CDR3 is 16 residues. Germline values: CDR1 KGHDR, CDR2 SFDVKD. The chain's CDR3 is CATSDPTGGENNEQFF. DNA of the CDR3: TGTGCCACCAGTGACCCCACAGGGGGCGAAAACAATGAGCAGTTCTTC.

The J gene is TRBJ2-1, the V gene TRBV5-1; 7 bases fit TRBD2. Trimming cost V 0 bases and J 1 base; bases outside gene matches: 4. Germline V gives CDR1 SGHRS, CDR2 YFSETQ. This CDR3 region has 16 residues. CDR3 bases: TGCGCCAGCAGCTTGGTTGCGGGAGTATCCTACAATGAGCAGTTCTTC. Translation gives CASSLVAGVSYNEQFF.

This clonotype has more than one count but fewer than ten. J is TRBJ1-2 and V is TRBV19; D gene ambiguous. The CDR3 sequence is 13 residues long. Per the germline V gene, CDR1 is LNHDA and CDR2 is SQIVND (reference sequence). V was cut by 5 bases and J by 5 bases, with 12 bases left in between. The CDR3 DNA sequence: TGTGCCAGTAGTCGGGAATATTCTTATGGCTACACCTTC. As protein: CASSREYSYGYTF.

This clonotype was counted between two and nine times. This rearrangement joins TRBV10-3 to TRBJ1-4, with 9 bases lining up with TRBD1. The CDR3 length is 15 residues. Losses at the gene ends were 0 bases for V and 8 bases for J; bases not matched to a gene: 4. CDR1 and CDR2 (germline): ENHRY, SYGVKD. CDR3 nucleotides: TGTGCCATCAGTGAGTCGGGGACAGGGAAGGAAAAACTGTTTTTT. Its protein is CAISESGTGKEKLFF.

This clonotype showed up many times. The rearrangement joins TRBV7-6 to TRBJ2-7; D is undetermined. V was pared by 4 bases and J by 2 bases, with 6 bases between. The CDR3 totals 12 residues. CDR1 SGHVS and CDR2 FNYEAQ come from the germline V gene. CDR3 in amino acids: CASSSGPYEQYF. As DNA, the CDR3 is TGTGCCAGCAGCTCCGGGCCCTACGAGCAGTACTTC.

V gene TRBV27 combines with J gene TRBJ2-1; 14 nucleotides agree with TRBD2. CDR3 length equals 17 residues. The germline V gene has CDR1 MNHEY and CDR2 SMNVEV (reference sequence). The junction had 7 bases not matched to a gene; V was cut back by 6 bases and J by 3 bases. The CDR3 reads CASSARLAGGSYNEQFF. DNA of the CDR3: TGTGCCAGCAGCGCAAGACTAGCGGGAGGGAGCTACAATGAGCAGTTCTTC.

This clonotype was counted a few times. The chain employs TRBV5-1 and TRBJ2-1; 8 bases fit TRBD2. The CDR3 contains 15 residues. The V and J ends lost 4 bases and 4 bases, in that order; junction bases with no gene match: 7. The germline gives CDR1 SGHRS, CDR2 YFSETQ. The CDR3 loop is CASSPGSGGYNEQFF. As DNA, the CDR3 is TGCGCCAGCAGCCCGGGGAGCGGGGGATACAATGAGCAGTTCTTC.

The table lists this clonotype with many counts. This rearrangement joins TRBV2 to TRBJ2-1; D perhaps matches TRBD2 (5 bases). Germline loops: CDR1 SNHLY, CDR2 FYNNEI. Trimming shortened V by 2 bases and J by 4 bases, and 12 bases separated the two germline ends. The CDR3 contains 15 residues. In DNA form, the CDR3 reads TGTGCCAGCAGTGAACAGCTAGCTTATTACAATGAGCAGTTCTTC. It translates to CASSEQLAYYNEQFF.

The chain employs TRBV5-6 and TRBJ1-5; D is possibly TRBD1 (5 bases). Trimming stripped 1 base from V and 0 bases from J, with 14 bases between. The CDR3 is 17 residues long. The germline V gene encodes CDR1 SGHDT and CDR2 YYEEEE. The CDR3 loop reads CASSLRVGTFSNQPQHF. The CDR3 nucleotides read TGTGCCAGCAGCTTGCGGGTCGGGACGTTTAGCAATCAGCCCCAGCATTTT.

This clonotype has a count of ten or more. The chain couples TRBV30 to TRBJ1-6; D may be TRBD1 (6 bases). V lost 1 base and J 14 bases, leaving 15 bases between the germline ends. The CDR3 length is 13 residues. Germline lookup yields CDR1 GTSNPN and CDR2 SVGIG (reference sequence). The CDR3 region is CAWSALQGRTLHF. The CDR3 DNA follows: TGTGCCTGGAGTGCCCTACAGGGTCGGACCCTCCACTTT.

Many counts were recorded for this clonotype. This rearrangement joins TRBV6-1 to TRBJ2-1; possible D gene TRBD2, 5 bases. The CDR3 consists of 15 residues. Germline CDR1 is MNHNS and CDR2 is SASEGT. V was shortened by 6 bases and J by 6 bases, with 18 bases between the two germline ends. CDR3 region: CASRFVVGDFNEQFF. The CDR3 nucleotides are TGTGCCAGCAGATTCGTAGTGGGAGATTTCAATGAGCAGTTCTTC.

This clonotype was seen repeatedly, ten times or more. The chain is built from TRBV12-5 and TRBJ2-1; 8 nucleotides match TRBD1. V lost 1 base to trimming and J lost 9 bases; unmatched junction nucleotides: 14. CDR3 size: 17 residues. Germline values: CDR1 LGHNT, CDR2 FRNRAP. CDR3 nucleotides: TGTGCTAGTGGTTTGGGGGACAGGCCCCTTGAGGGTGGTGAGCAGTTCTTC. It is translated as CASGLGDRPLEGGEQFF.

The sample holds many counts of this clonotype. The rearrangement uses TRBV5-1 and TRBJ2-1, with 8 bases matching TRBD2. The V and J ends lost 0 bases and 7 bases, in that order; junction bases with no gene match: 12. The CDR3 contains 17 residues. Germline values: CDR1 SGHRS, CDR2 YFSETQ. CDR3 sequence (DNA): TGCGCCAGCAGCTTGGTTCTAGCGGGTCCTACTACAAATGAGCAGTTCTTC. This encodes CASSLVLAGPTTNEQFF.